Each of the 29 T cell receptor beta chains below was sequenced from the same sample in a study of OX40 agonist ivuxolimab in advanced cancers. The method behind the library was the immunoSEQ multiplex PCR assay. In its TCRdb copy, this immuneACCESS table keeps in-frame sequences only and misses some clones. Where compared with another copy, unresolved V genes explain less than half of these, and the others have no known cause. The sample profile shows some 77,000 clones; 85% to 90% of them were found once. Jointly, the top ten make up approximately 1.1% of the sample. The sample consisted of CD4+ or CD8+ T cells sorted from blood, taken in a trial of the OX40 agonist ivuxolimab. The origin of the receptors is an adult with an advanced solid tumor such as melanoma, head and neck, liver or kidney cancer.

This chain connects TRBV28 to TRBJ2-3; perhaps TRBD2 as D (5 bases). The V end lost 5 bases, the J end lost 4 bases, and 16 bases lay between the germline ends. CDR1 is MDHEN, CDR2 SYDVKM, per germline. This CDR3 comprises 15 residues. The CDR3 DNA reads TGTGCCAGCAGTACCCCTGGGAGAGTAGCAGATACGCAGTATTTT. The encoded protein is CASSTPGRVADTQYF.

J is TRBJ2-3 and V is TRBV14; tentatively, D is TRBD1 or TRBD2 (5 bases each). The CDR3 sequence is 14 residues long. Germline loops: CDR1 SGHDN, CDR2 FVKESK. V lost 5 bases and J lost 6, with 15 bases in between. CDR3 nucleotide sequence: TGTGCCAGCAGCAGTGGGGGAGCTTCGGATACGCAGTATTTT. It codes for CASSSGGASDTQYF.

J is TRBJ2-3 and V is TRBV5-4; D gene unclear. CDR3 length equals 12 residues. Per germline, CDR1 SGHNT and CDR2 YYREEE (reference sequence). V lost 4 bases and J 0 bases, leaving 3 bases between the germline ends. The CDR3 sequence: CASSTSTDTQYF. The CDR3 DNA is TGTGCCAGCAGCACAAGCACAGATACGCAGTATTTT.

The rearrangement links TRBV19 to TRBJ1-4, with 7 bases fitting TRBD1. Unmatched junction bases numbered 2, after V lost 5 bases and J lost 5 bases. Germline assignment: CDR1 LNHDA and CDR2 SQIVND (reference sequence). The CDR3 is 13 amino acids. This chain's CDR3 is CASSRTGNEKLFF. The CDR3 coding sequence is TGTGCCAGTAGTCGGACAGGAAATGAAAAACTGTTTTTT.

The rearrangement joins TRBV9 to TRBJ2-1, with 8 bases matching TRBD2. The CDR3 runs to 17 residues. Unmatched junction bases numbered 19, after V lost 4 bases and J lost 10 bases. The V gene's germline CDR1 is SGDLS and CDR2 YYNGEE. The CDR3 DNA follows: TGTGCCAGCAGCCCCAATGAGGCTAGCGGGCTTTTGGGAGAGCAGTTCTTC. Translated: CASSPNEASGLLGEQFF.

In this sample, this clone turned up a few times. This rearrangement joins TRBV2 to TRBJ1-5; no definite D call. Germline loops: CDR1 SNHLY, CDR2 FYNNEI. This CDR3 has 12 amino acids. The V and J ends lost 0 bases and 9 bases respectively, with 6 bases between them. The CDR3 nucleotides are TGTGCCAGCAGTGAAGCGAGCTGGCCCCAGCATTTT. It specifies CASSEASWPQHF.

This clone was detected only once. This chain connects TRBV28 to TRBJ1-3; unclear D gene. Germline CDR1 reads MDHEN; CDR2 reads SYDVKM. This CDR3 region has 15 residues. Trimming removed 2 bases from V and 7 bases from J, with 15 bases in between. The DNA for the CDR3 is TGTGCCAGCAGTTTACCGGGAGGTCTTCGGAACACCATATATTTT. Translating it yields CASSLPGGLRNTIYF.

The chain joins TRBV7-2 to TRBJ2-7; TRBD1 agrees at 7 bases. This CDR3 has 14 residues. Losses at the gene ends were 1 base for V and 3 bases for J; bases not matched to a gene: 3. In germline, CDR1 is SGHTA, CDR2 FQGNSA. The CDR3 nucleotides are TGTGCCAGCAGCTTAGGGTCAGGGGGCTACGAGCAGTACTTC. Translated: CASSLGSGGYEQYF. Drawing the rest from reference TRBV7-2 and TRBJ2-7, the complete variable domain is GAGVSQSPSNKVTEKGKDVELRCDPISGHTALYWYRQSLGQGLEFLIYFQGNSAPDKSGLPSDRFSAERTGGSVSTLTIQRTQQEDSAVYLCASSLGSGGYEQYFGPGTRLTVT.

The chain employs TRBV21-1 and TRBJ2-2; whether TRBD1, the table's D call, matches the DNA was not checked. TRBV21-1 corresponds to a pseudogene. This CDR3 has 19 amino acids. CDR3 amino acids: CASSKTGTARLLDTGELFF. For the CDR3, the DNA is TGTGCCAGCAGCAAGACCGGGACAGCCCGACTCTTAGACACCGGGGAGCTGTTTTTT.

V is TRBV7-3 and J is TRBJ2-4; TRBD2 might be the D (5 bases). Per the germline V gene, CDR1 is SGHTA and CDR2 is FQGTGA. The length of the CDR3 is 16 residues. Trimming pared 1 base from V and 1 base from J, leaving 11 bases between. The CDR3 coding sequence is TGTGCCAGCAGCTTAAACGGCCCGGGGGCCAAAAACATTCAGTACTTC. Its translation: CASSLNGPGAKNIQYF.

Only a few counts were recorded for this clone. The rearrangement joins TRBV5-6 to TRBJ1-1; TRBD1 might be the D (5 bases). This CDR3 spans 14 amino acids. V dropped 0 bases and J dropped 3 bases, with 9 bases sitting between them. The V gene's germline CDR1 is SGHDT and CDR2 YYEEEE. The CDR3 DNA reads TGTGCCAGCAGCTTGGTCCAGGGTCACACTGAAGCTTTCTTT. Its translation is CASSLVQGHTEAFF.

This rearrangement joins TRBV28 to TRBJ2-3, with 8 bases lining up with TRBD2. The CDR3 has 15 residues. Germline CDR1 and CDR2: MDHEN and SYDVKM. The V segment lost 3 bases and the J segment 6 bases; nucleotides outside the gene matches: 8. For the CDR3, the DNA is TGTGCCAGCAGTTTTTCGCTAGCGGGTGTTGATACGCAGTATTTT. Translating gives CASSFSLAGVDTQYF.

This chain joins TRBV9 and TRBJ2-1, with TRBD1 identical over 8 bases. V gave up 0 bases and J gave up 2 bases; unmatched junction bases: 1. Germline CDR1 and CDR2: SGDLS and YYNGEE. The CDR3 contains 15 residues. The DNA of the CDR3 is TGTGCCAGCAGCGTAGAGGACAGGGCCTACAATGAGCAGTTCTTC. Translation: CASSVEDRAYNEQFF.

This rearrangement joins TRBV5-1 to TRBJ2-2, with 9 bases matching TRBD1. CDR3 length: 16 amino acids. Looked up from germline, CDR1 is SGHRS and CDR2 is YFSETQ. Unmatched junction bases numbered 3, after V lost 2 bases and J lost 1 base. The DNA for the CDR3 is TGCGCCAGCAGCTTACCGGGACAGGGGAACACCGGGGAGCTGTTTTTT. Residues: CASSLPGQGNTGELFF.

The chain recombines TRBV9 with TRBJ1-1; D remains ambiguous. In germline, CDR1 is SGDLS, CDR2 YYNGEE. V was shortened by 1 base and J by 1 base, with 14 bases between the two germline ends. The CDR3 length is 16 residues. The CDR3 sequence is CASSVSAARTNTEAFF. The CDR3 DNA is TGTGCCAGCAGCGTATCGGCGGCCCGGACGAACACTGAAGCTTTCTTT.

The CDR3 DNA reads as TGTGCCAGCAGTGAATCAGGCGTCTATAATTCACCCCTCCACTTT. This codes for CASSESGVYNSPLHF. The chain carries TRBV25-1 and TRBJ1-6; D remains unclear. In germline, CDR1 is MGHDK, CDR2 SYGVNS. The CDR3 is 15 amino acids. Between the trimmed V and J ends, which lost 1 base and 3 bases, there was a span of 7 bases.

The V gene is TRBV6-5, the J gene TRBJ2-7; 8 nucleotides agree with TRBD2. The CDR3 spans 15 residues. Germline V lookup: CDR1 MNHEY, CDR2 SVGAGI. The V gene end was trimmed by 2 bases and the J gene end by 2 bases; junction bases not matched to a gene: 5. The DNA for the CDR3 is TGTGCCAGCAGTTACGGTACTAGCGGAACCTACGAGCAGTACTTC. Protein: CASSYGTSGTYEQYF.

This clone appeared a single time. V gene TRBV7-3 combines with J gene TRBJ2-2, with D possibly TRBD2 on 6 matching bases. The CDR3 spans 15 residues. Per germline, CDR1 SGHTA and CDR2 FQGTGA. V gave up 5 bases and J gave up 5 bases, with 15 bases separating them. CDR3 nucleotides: TGTGCCAGCAGCCAAGCTCAGGGAGGAACCGGGGAGCTGTTTTTT. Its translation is CASSQAQGGTGELFF.

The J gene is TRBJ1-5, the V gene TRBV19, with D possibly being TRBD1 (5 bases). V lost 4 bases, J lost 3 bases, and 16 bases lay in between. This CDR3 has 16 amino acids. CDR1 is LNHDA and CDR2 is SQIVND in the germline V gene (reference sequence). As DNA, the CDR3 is TGTGCCAGTAGTACCCCACAGAGACAGCTCAATCAGCCCCAGCATTTT. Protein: CASSTPQRQLNQPQHF.

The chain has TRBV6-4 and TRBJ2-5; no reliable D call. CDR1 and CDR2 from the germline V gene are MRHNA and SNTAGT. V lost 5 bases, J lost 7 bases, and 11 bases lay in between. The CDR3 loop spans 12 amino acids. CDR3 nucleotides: TGTGCCAGCAGTAGTATGTCGGGGACCCAGTACTTC. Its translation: CASSSMSGTQYF.

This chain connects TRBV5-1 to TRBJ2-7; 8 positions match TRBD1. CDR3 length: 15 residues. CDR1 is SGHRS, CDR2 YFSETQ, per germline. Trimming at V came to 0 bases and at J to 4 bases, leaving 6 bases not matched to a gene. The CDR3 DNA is TGCGCCAGCAGCTTGGCCCCAGGGGGCGAATACGAGCAGTACTTC. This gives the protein CASSLAPGGEYEQYF. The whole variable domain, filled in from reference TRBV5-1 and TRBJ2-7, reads KAGVTQTPRYLIKTRGQQVTLSCSPISGHRSVSWYQQTPGQGLQFLFEYFSETQRNKGNFPGRFSGRQFSNSRSEMNVSTLELGDSALYLCASSLAPGGEYEQYFGPGTRLTVT.

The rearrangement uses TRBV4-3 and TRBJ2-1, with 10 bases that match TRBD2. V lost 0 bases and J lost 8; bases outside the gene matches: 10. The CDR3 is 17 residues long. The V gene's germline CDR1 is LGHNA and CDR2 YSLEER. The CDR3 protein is CASSQDLPSGRRYEQFF. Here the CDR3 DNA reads TGCGCCAGCAGCCAAGATCTTCCTAGCGGGAGACGATATGAGCAGTTCTTC.

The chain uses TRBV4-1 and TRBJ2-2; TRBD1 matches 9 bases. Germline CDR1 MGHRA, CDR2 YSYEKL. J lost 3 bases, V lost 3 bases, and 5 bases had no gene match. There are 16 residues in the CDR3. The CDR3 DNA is TGCGCCAGCAGCCAGACTGACAGGGGGTACACCGGGGAGCTGTTTTTT. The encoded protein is CASSQTDRGYTGELFF.

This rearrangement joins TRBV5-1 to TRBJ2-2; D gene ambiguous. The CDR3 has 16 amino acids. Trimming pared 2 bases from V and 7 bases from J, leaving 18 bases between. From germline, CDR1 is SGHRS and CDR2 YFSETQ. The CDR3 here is CASSFSTDRRSGELFF. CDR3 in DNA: TGCGCCAGCAGCTTTTCTACGGACCGGCGGAGCGGGGAGCTGTTTTTT.

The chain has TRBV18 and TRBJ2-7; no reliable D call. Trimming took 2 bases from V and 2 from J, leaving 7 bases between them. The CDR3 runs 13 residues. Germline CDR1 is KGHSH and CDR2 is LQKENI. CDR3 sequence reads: CASSPTETYEQYF. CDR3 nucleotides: TGTGCCAGCTCACCAACCGAGACCTACGAGCAGTACTTC.

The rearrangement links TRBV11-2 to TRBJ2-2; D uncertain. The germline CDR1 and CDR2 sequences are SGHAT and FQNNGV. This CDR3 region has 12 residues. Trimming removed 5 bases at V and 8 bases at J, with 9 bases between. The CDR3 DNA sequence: TGTGCCAGCAGCCCCCCCGGAGGGGAGCTGTTTTTT. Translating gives CASSPPGGELFF.

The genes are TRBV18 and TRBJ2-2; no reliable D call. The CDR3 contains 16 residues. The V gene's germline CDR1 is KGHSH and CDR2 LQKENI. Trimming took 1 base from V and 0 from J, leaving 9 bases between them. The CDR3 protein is CASSPLLTSNTGELFF. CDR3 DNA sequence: TGTGCCAGCTCACCACTTTTGACTTCGAACACCGGGGAGCTGTTTTTT.

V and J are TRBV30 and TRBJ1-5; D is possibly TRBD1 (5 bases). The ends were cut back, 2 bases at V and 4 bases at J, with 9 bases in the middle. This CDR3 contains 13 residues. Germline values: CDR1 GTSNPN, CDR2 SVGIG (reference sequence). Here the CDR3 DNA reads TGTGCCTGGAGTCCACAGGATAATCAGCCCCAGCATTTT. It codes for CAWSPQDNQPQHF.

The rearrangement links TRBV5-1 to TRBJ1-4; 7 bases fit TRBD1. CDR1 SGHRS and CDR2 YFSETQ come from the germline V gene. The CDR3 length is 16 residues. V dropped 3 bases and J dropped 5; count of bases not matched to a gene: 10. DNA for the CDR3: TGCGCCAGCAGCTGGGGACAGAATGGGGTAAATGAAAAACTGTTTTTT. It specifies CASSWGQNGVNEKLFF.